This passage covers 21 T cell receptor beta chains from one sample sequenced in a study of response to subunit inactivated influenza vaccine. Via MiXCR, TCRdb re-called the RT-PCR reads, giving one row per CDR3 protein. The table lists hundreds of thousands of distinct CDR3 sequences, approximately 12% of them singletons. The sequencing used PBMCs from blood, collected on the day of vaccination. The receptors shown here come from a middle-aged man who received an inactivated influenza vaccine.

This clonotype was seen only a few times. This chain joins TRBV15 and TRBJ2-1; 12 positions agree with TRBD2. From germline, CDR1 is LNHNV and CDR2 YYDKDF (reference sequence). The CDR3 has 16 residues. Germline trimming cut 1 base from V and 5 bases from J; bases unmatched to any gene: 3. CDR3 DNA sequence: TGTGCCACCAGCAGAGGGCCTAGCGGGGGGGACAATGAGCAGTTCTTC. Its protein is CATSRGPSGGDNEQFF.

The chain couples TRBV5-6 to TRBJ1-4; D gene unclear. The CDR3 runs 15 residues. The V end was cut by 1 base, the J end by 5 bases, with 12 bases between. CDR1 is SGHDT and CDR2 is YYEEEE in the germline V gene. CDR3 residues: CASSLNNRRNEKLFF. Written as DNA, the CDR3 is TGTGCCAGCAGCTTGAATAACAGACGAAATGAAAAACTGTTTTTT.

A few counts support this clonotype. The rearrangement joins TRBV6-5 to TRBJ2-7; 8 nucleotides agree with TRBD1. The CDR3 is made up of 15 amino acids. V trimming: 0 bases; J trimming: 7 bases; junction bases outside the gene matches: 8. CDR1 MNHEY and CDR2 SVGAGI come from the germline V gene. CDR3 in DNA: TGTGCCAGCAGTTACTCCCTCGGACAGGGAAGAGAGCAGTACTTC. It is translated as CASSYSLGQGREQYF.

This rearrangement joins TRBV5-6 to TRBJ2-1; D not resolved. This CDR3 is built from 14 residues. Trimming removed 2 bases at V and 3 bases at J, with 9 bases between. CDR1 is SGHDT and CDR2 is YYEEEE in the germline V gene. CDR3 in amino acids: CASSLLNRYNEQFF. The CDR3 DNA reads TGTGCCAGCAGCTTACTGAATCGCTACAATGAGCAGTTCTTC.

This clonotype was seen at least ten times. V and J are TRBV20-1 and TRBJ2-1; D might be TRBD2 (5 bases). Trimming took 0 bases from V and 2 from J, leaving 11 bases between them. CDR1 and CDR2 from the germline V gene are DFQATT and SNEGSKA (reference sequence). This CDR3 has 15 residues. The CDR3 DNA is TGCAGTGCTAGAGACTTAGCGCGAACCTACAATGAGCAGTTCTTC. As protein: CSARDLARTYNEQFF.

This chain links TRBV5-1 with TRBJ2-1, with 11 bases fitting TRBD1. The V gene's germline CDR1 is SGHRS and CDR2 YFSETQ. Unmatched junction bases numbered 2, after V lost 4 bases and J lost 5 bases. CDR3 length: 14 residues. The CDR3 loop reads CASSPGQGDNEQFF. The CDR3 bases are TGCGCCAGCAGCCCGGGACAGGGGGACAATGAGCAGTTCTTC.

The chain joins TRBV5-1 to TRBJ2-5; D gene uncertain. The germline V gene encodes CDR1 SGHRS and CDR2 YFSETQ. V shed 4 bases and J shed 3 bases, with 19 bases lying between them. CDR3 length: 16 amino acids. The CDR3 loop is CASSLGARSQKETQYF. CDR3 in DNA: TGCGCCAGCAGCCTCGGAGCCAGGTCCCAAAAAGAGACCCAGTACTTC.

The rearrangement joins TRBV12-3 or TRBV12-4 to TRBJ2-3; 8 bases align to TRBD2. The CDR3 extends over 16 amino acids. The V and J ends lost 5 bases and 5 bases, in that order; junction bases with no gene match: 12. CDR3 DNA sequence: TGTGCCAGCAGTCCCATTGCAGCAGGGACTAGAGATACGCAGTATTTT. Translation: CASSPIAAGTRDTQYF.

In its sample, this clonotype was seen a few times. V and J are TRBV27 and TRBJ2-2; TRBD2 agrees at 13 bases. CDR3 length: 17 residues. Germline loops: CDR1 MNHEY, CDR2 SMNVEV (reference sequence). V shed 5 bases and J 4 bases; nucleotides not matched to a gene: 7. The CDR3 nucleotides are TGTGCCAGCAGTAGACTAGCGGGAGGTGATATCACCGGGGAGCTGTTTTTT. This sequence encodes CASSRLAGGDITGELFF.

This clonotype was counted many times. The chain employs TRBV7-9 and TRBJ2-2; unclear D gene. The V and J ends lost 10 bases and 6 bases respectively, with 6 bases between them. The CDR3 consists of 10 residues. Per the germline V gene, CDR1 is SEHNR and CDR2 is FQNEAQ (reference sequence). The CDR3 bases are TGTGCCACCCCGTCCGGGGAGCTGTTTTTT. Amino acid sequence: CATPSGELFF.

This clonotype showed up many times. This chain links TRBV7-2 with TRBJ2-5; 9 nucleotides agree with TRBD1. V shed 3 bases, J shed 4 bases, and the junction held 6 bases outside the gene matches. Germline values: CDR1 SGHTA, CDR2 FQGNSA. The CDR3 has 15 amino acids. As DNA, the CDR3 is TGTGCCAGCAGCTTCTGGACAGGGGTGGGAGAGACCCAGTACTTC. This encodes CASSFWTGVGETQYF.

The gene calls are TRBV4-3 and TRBJ2-5, with 11 bases identical to TRBD1. The CDR3 spans 17 residues. CDR1 is LGHNA, CDR2 YSLEER, per germline. Trimming took 0 bases from V and 5 from J; bases not matched to a gene: 8. CDR3 in amino acids: CASSQDRGTGGGETQYF. In DNA, the CDR3 is TGCGCCAGCAGCCAAGATCGTGGGACAGGGGGAGGGGAGACCCAGTACTTC.

V and J are TRBV6-2 or TRBV6-3 and TRBJ2-2; 7 bases fit TRBD1. Losses at the gene ends were 6 bases for V and 2 bases for J; bases not matched to a gene: 9. The CDR3 is 16 residues long. Germline values: CDR1 MNHEY, CDR2 SVGEGT. As DNA, the CDR3 is TGTGCCAGCAGAATAACAGGGGCAGGAAACACCGGGGAGCTGTTTTTT. Encoded protein: CASRITGAGNTGELFF.

This clonotype appeared many times. The chain uses TRBV29-1 and TRBJ2-7; D unclear. V was cut by 7 bases and J by 1 base, with 8 bases left in between. Germline CDR1 and CDR2: SQVTM and ANQGSEA. The CDR3 has 11 residues. CDR3 in DNA: TGCAGCGCCTCCGGGTCCTACGAGCAGTACTTC. This translates into CSASGSYEQYF.

The genes are TRBV7-9 and TRBJ2-3; 9 bases agree with TRBD2. Unmatched junction bases numbered 9, after V lost 6 bases and J lost 2 bases. The CDR3 extends over 16 amino acids. The V gene's germline CDR1 is SEHNR and CDR2 FQNEAQ (reference sequence). The DNA for the CDR3 is TGTGCCAGCAGGCAGAACCTAGCGGGGCTCACAGATACGCAGTATTTT. As protein: CASRQNLAGLTDTQYF.

The rearrangement links TRBV12-3 or TRBV12-4 to TRBJ2-5; D may be TRBD2 (6 bases). Trimming removed 6 bases from V and 3 bases from J, with 11 bases in between. This CDR3 spans 13 amino acids. CDR3 in amino acids: CASSQTRKETQYF. CDR3 nucleotide sequence: TGTGCCAGCAGCCAGACTAGGAAAGAGACCCAGTACTTC.

This clonotype appeared many times. The rearrangement joins TRBV12-3 or TRBV12-4 to TRBJ2-5; D might be TRBD1 (6 bases). The CDR3 consists of 14 residues. V was pared by 7 bases and J by 2 bases, with 14 bases between. Here the CDR3 DNA reads TGTGCCAGCAATACCGGGACATTACAAGAGACCCAGTACTTC. Its protein product is CASNTGTLQETQYF.

This clonotype was found many times. The chain has TRBV10-3 and TRBJ2-1; D gene uncertain. V lost 7 bases, J lost 6 bases, and 13 bases lay in between. Germline V lookup: CDR1 ENHRY, CDR2 SYGVKD. The CDR3 consists of 13 residues. The CDR3 reads CAITPGMSNEQFF. CDR3 DNA sequence: TGTGCCATCACCCCCGGAATGAGCAATGAGCAGTTCTTC.

This clonotype was detected only a few times. The V and J genes are TRBV29-1 and TRBJ2-3; no definite D call. CDR3 length: 12 amino acids. Trimming removed 6 bases at V and 0 bases at J, with 7 bases between. The germline V gene has CDR1 SQVTM and CDR2 ANQGSEA. CDR3 sequence: CSVATSTDTQYF. CDR3 DNA: TGCAGCGTAGCTACTAGCACAGATACGCAGTATTTT.

The table lists this clonotype with a few counts. The chain links TRBV30 to TRBJ2-5; 12 positions agree with TRBD1. This CDR3 spans 15 amino acids. The junction had 5 bases not matched to a gene; V was cut back by 1 base and J by 5 bases. The germline CDR1 and CDR2 sequences are GTSNPN and SVGIG (reference sequence). CDR3 loop: CAWSETGTGGETQYF. Written as DNA, the CDR3 is TGTGCCTGGAGTGAAACCGGGACAGGGGGCGAGACCCAGTACTTC. Supplemented by reference TRBV30 and TRBJ2-5, the full variable domain reads SQTIHQWPATLVQPVGSPLSLECTVEGTSNPNLYWYRQAAGRGLQLLFYSVGIGQISSEVPQNLSASRPQDRQFILSSKKLLLSDSGFYLCAWSETGTGGETQYFGPGTRLLVL.

This clonotype has more than one count but fewer than ten. The chain joins TRBV5-1 to TRBJ1-2; 7 nucleotides line up with TRBD1. J was trimmed by 4 bases and V by 4 bases; bases with no gene match: 4. Germline V gene sequence: CDR1 SGHRS, CDR2 YFSETQ. The CDR3 contains 13 residues. CDR3 nucleotides: TGCGCCAGCAGCGAAAGACAGGGCTATGGCTACACCTTC. This gives the protein CASSERQGYGYTF.